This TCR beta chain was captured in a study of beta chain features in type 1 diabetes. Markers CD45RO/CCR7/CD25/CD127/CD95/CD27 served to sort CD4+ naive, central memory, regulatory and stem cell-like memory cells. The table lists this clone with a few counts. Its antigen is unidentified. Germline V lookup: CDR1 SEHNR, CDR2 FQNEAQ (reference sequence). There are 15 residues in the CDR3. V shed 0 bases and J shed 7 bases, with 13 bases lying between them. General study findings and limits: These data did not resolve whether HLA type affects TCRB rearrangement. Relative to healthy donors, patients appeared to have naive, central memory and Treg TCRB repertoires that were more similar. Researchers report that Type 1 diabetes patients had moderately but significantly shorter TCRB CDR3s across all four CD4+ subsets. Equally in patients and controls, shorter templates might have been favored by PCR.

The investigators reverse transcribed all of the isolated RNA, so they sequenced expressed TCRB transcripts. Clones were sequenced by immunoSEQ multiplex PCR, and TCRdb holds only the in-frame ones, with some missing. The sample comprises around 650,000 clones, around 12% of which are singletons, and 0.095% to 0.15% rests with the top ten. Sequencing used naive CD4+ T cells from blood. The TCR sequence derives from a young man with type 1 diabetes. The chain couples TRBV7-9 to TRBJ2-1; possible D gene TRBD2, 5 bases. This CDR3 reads CASSLAQPGINEQFF. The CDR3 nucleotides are TGTGCCAGCAGCTTAGCCCAACCCGGGATTAATGAGCAGTTCTTC.